The 18 T cell receptor beta chains in this list originate from one sample, sequenced in a study of neurological immune-mediated disorders. From the 5' RACE reads, TCRdb called clonotypes with MiXCR, one entry per CDR3 protein. The data contain about 70,000 distinct CDR3 sequences, roughly 4.9% of them seen just once; the ten biggest clones take up 5.6%. Sequenced sample: PBMCs. The receptors derive from a human donor with multiple sclerosis. The donor label of this sample is uncertain.

This clonotype was seen ten or more times. The chain joins TRBV5-1 to TRBJ1-4; D is uncertain. The CDR3 consists of 15 residues. CDR1 and CDR2 (germline): SGHRS, YFSETQ. V lost 1 base and J lost 0, with 7 bases in between. The CDR3 here is CASSLTPATNEKLFF. The CDR3 DNA follows: TGCGCCAGCAGCTTGACTCCGGCAACTAATGAAAAACTGTTTTTT.

The table lists this clonotype with many counts. This chain uses TRBV20-1 with TRBJ2-3; 9 nucleotides line up with TRBD2. CDR1 is DFQATT, CDR2 SNEGSKA, per germline (reference sequence). The CDR3 sequence is 13 residues long. The CDR3 loop is CSAAGGPPATQYF. The CDR3 coding sequence is TGCAGCGCCGCGGGGGGGCCTCCAGCTACGCAGTATTTT.

This clonotype came up many times. The chain carries TRBV5-1 and TRBJ2-3, with unresolved D. There are 14 residues in the CDR3. Germline CDR1 and CDR2: SGHRS and YFSETQ. V was trimmed by 0 bases and J by 2 bases, leaving 7 bases between them. The CDR3 here is CASSLGVYTDTQYF. CDR3 sequence (DNA): TGCGCCAGCAGCTTGGGCGTCTACACAGATACGCAGTATTTT.

This clonotype was counted many times. The chain has TRBV5-1 and TRBJ2-2; 14 bases fit TRBD2. The CDR3 is 18 amino acids. From germline, CDR1 is SGHRS and CDR2 YFSETQ. The V and J ends lost 1 base and 3 bases, in that order; junction bases with no gene match: 5. CDR3 DNA sequence: TGCGCCAGCAGCTTGAGGGGACTAGCGGGGGTCTACACCGGGGAGCTGTTTTTT. Translation: CASSLRGLAGVYTGELFF.

This clonotype was counted many times. The chain is built from TRBV29-1 and TRBJ2-3, with TRBD2 matching 15 bases. From germline, CDR1 is SQVTM and CDR2 ANQGSEA. CDR3 length: 17 amino acids. V was pared by 4 bases and J by 4 bases, with 9 bases of the junction left unmatched. This CDR3 reads CSVGGPGLAGGSDTQYF. As DNA, the CDR3 is TGCAGCGTTGGGGGCCCGGGACTAGCGGGGGGTTCAGATACGCAGTATTTT.

To note about this clonotype: The conserved closing phenylalanine or tryptophan is absent in this CDR3, likely reflecting a read error. The chain employs TRBV5-1 and TRBJ2-3; 8 positions match TRBD2. The CDR3 extends over 15 amino acids. J lost 8 bases, V lost 0 bases, and 8 bases had no gene match. Germline CDR1 is SGHRS and CDR2 is YFSETQ. The CDR3 loop reads CASSLAAGGRGTQYL. CDR3 nucleotide sequence: TGCGCCAGCAGCTTGGCCGCGGGGGGCCGGGGTACGCAGTATCTT.

This clonotype appeared many times. The chain joins TRBV20-1 to TRBJ2-2; 7 bases align to TRBD1. The ends lost 6 bases at V and 0 bases at J; junction bases unmatched: 4. Germline V gene data show CDR1 as DFQATT and CDR2 as SNEGSKA (reference sequence). This CDR3 has 14 amino acids. CDR3 bases: TGCAGTGCCCCCGACAGGGCGAACACCGGGGAGCTGTTTTTT. Translated: CSAPDRANTGELFF.

This clonotype was counted many times. The rearrangement uses TRBV15 and TRBJ2-7; D might be TRBD1 (5 bases). The CDR3 runs 13 residues. V was pared by 5 bases and J by 0 bases, with 8 bases between. Germline loops: CDR1 LNHNV, CDR2 YYDKDF (reference sequence). Here the CDR3 reads CATSDGASYEQYF. CDR3 nucleotides: TGTGCCACCAGCGATGGGGCCTCCTACGAGCAGTACTTC.

This clonotype was detected ten times or more. The CDR3 coding sequence is TGCGCCAGCAGCCACCAACCCTCGGGCACCAACGAGCAGTACTTC. Translation gives CASSHQPSGTNEQYF. The chain employs TRBV5-1 and TRBJ2-7; D is unresolved. The length of the CDR3 is 15 residues. Per the germline V gene, CDR1 is SGHRS and CDR2 is YFSETQ. V lost 4 bases to trimming and J lost 5 bases, with 19 bases between them.

This clonotype was seen at least ten times. The chain carries TRBV6-5 and TRBJ2-1, with 7 positions matching TRBD2. Trimming took 6 bases from V and 6 from J; bases not matched to a gene: 11. The germline CDR1 and CDR2 sequences are MNHEY and SVGAGI. CDR3 length: 15 amino acids. Written as DNA, the CDR3 is TGTGCCAGCAGCTTCCGGGAGGTAGGGCTCAATGAGCAGTTCTTC. As protein: CASSFREVGLNEQFF.

This clonotype was seen ten or more times. The CDR3 here is CSASQGSTEAFF. CDR3 in DNA: TGCAGTGCTAGCCAGGGAAGCACTGAAGCTTTCTTT. The rearrangement links TRBV20-1 to TRBJ1-1; D possibly corresponds to TRBD1 (5 bases). V lost 3 bases to trimming and J lost 4 bases, with 9 bases between them. The CDR3 length is 12 residues. The germline gives CDR1 DFQATT, CDR2 SNEGSKA (reference sequence).

The chain carries TRBV12-3 or TRBV12-4 and TRBJ1-2; D may be TRBD1 (6 bases). V was trimmed by 6 bases and J by 0 bases, leaving 14 bases between them. The CDR3 consists of 15 residues. The CDR3 nucleotides are TGTGCCAGCAGCCTAGGGGGAGTTGCTAACTATGGCTACACCTTC. Translated, it gives CASSLGGVANYGYTF.

At least ten counts were recorded for this clonotype. The chain is built from TRBV5-1 and TRBJ2-6, with D possibly TRBD2 on 5 matching bases. Germline V gene sequence: CDR1 SGHRS, CDR2 YFSETQ. V was clipped by 1 base and J by 2 bases, with 10 bases between them. This CDR3 is 16 amino acids long. CDR3 nucleotide sequence: TGCGCCAGCAGCTTGTGGGCCGGGACTGGGGCCAACGTCCTGACTTTC. This gives the protein CASSLWAGTGANVLTF.

This clonotype was detected many times. The chain is built from TRBV5-4 and TRBJ2-3; 13 nucleotides align to TRBD2. CDR3 length equals 17 residues. Germline CDR1 and CDR2: SGHNT and YYREEE (reference sequence). Losses at the gene ends were 2 bases for V and 3 bases for J; bases not matched to a gene: 6. CDR3 bases: TGTGCCAGCAGCTTAAGACTAGCGGGGGGTTTAACAGATACGCAGTATTTT. It yields the protein CASSLRLAGGLTDTQYF.

There are many counts of this clonotype. The chain is built from TRBV5-1 and TRBJ2-5; 10 bases are a match to TRBD1. Trimming at V came to 4 bases and at J to 5 bases, leaving 11 bases not matched to a gene. There are 16 residues in the CDR3. CDR1 and CDR2 from the germline V gene are SGHRS and YFSETQ. CDR3 bases: TGCGCCAGCAGCAACCCCGGGACAGGGGTTACGGAGACCCAGTACTTC. Protein: CASSNPGTGVTETQYF.

This clonotype has more than one count but fewer than ten. The chain links TRBV18 to TRBJ1-1; 8 nucleotides align to TRBD1. Germline V gene sequence: CDR1 KGHSH, CDR2 LQKENI. The CDR3 is made up of 13 amino acids. The trim removed 6 bases at V and 5 bases at J, leaving 5 bases unmatched. The CDR3 reads CASSGQGTTEAFF. For the CDR3, the DNA is TGTGCCAGCTCCGGACAGGGAACGACTGAAGCTTTCTTT.

This clonotype is deemed medium-sized. The gene calls are TRBV5-1 and TRBJ1-2; D may be TRBD1 (6 bases). Trimming took off 1 base at V and 2 bases at J, with 9 bases between the two ends. CDR1 and CDR2 (germline): SGHRS, YFSETQ. The CDR3 runs 14 residues. CDR3 DNA sequence: TGCGCCAGCAGCTTGCAGACAGGAAACTATGGCTACACCTTC. As protein: CASSLQTGNYGYTF.

This clonotype has ten or more counts. The chain combines TRBV3-1 with TRBJ2-7, with a tentative D call TRBD2 (5 bases). The germline CDR1 and CDR2 sequences are LGHDT and YNNKEL (reference sequence). Between the trimmed V and J ends, which lost 3 bases and 1 base, there was a span of 7 bases. The CDR3 spans 13 residues. The CDR3 is CASSHGVSYEQYF. DNA for the CDR3: TGTGCCAGCAGCCACGGGGTTTCCTACGAGCAGTACTTC.